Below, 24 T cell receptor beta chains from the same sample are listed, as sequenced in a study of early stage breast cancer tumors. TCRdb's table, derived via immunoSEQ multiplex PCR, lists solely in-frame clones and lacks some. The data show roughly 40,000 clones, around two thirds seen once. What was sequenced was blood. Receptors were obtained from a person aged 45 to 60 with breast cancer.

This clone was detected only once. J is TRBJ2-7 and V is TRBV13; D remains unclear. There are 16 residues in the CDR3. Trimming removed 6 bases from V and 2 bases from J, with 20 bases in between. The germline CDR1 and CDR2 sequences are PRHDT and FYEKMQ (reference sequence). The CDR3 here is CASSRQNGGRPYEQYV. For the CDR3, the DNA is TGTGCCAGCAGTCGTCAAAACGGCGGAAGGCCCTACGAGCAGTACGTC.

CDR3 in amino acids: CASSRGGLAGYNEQFF. The CDR3 nucleotides are TGTGCCAGCAGCCGGGGGGGACTAGCGGGATACAATGAGCAGTTCTTC. The chain couples TRBV11-3 to TRBJ2-1, with 13 bases identical to TRBD2. Looked up from germline, CDR1 is SGHNT and CDR2 is YENEEA. V shed 5 bases, J shed 4 bases, and the junction held 5 bases outside the gene matches. The CDR3 spans 16 residues.

CDR3 DNA sequence: TGTGCCAGCAGCTTGGCCACAGGGTCTTTCGTTCTTAGCACAGATACGCAGTATTTT. It translates to CASSLATGSFVLSTDTQYF. This chain links TRBV5-6 with TRBJ2-3, with a weak D call TRBD1 (6 bases). V lost 0 bases, J lost 0 bases, and 20 bases lay in between. The CDR3 loop spans 19 amino acids. The germline V gene has CDR1 SGHDT and CDR2 YYEEEE.

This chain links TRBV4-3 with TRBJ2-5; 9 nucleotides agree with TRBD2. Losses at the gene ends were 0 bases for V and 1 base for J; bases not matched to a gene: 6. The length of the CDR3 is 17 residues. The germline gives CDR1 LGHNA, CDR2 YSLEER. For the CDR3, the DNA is TGCGCCAGCAGCCAAGAAGCTTCGGGACTAGCCCAAGAGACCCAGTACTTC. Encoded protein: CASSQEASGLAQETQYF.

CDR3 sequence: CASSQGTDLIQYF. Here the CDR3 DNA reads TGCGCCAGCAGCCAAGGGACAGACTTGATCCAGTACTTC. This sequence joins TRBV4-3 and TRBJ2-5; D perhaps matches TRBD1 (6 bases). V was shortened by 1 base and J by 10 bases, with 13 bases between the two germline ends. The CDR3 has 13 residues. Germline loops: CDR1 LGHNA, CDR2 YSLEER.

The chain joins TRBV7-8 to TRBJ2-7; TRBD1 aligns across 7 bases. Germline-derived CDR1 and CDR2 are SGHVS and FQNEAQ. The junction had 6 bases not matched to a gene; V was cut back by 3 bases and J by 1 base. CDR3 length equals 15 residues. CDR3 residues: CASSFTGQFSYEQYF. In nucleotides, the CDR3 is TGTGCCAGCAGCTTCACGGGACAGTTTTCCTACGAGCAGTACTTC.

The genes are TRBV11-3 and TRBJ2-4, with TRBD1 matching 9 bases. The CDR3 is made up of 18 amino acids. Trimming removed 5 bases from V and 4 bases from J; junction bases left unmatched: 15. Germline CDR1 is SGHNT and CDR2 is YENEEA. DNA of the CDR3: TGTGCCAGCAGCCCAGGGGCTACAGGGGGCGGTCTGAAAAACATTCAGTACTTC. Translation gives CASSPGATGGGLKNIQYF.

The CDR3 coding sequence is TGTGCCAGCAGCAAAGTGGGAGGATACGAGCAGTACTTC. This codes for CASSKVGGYEQYF. The chain uses TRBV21-1 and TRBJ2-7; the table names TRBD2, a call not compared with the DNA. TRBV21-1 is assigned pseudogene status. The CDR3 extends over 13 amino acids.

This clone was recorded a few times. In DNA form, the CDR3 reads TGTGCCAGCAGTACAGGGGTAAAGCAGTTCTTC. Encoded protein: CASSTGVKQFF. The chain couples TRBV11-3 to TRBJ2-1; TRBD1 agrees at 7 bases. The trim removed 6 bases at V and 11 bases at J, leaving 4 bases unmatched. Germline loops: CDR1 SGHNT, CDR2 YENEEA. This CDR3 is built from 11 residues.

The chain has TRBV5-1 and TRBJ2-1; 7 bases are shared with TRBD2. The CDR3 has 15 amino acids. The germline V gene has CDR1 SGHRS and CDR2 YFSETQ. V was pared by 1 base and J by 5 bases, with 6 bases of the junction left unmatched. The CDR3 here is CASSLFGGSDNEQFF. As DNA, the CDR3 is TGCGCCAGCAGCTTGTTCGGGGGGTCGGACAATGAGCAGTTCTTC. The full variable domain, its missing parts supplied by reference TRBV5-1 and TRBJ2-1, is KAGVTQTPRYLIKTRGQQVTLSCSPISGHRSVSWYQQTPGQGLQFLFEYFSETQRNKGNFPGRFSGRQFSNSRSEMNVSTLELGDSALYLCASSLFGGSDNEQFFGPGTRLTVL.

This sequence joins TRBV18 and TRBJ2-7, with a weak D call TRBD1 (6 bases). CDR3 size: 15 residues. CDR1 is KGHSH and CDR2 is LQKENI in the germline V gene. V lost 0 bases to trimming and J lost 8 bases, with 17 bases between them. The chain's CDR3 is CASSPPGIGTPKQYF. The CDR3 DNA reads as TGTGCCAGCTCACCACCTGGAATAGGGACACCCAAGCAGTACTTC.

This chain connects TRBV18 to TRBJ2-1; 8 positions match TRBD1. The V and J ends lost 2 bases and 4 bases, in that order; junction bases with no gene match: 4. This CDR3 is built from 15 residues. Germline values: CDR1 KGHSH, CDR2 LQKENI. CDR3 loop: CASSPGTGPYNEQFF. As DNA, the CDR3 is TGTGCCAGCTCACCAGGGACAGGACCTTACAATGAGCAGTTCTTC. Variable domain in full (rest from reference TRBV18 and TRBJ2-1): NAGVMQNPRHLVRRRGQEARLRCSPMKGHSHVYWYRQLPEEGLKFMVYLQKENIIDESGMPKERFSAEFPKEGPSILRIQQVVRGDSAAYFCASSPGTGPYNEQFFGPGTRLTVL.

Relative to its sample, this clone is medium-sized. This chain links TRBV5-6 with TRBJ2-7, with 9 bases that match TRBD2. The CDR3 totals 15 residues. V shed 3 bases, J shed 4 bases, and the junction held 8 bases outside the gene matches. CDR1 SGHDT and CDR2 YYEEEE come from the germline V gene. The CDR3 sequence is CASSSILAGPYEQYV. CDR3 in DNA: TGTGCCAGCAGCTCTATCCTAGCGGGACCGTACGAGCAGTACGTC.

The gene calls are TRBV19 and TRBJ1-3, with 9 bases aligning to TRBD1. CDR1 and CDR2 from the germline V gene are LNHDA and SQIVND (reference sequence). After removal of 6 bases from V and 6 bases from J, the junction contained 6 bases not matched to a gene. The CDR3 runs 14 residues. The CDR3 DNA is TGTGCCAGTAGAAGGGACAGGGATCCAAACACCATATATTTT. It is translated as CASRRDRDPNTIYF.

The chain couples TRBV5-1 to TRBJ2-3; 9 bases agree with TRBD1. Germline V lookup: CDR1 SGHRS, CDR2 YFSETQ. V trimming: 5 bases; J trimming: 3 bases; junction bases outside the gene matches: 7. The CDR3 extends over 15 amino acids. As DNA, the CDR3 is TGCGCCAGCAGTCACGGACAGGGGAATACAGATACGCAGTATTTT. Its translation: CASSHGQGNTDTQYF.

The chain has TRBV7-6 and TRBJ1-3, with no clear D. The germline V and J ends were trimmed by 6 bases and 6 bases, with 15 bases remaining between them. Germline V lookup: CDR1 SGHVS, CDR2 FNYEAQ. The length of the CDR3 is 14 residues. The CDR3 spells CASSLLYPLNTIYF. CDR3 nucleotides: TGTGCCAGCAGTCTACTATACCCCTTAAACACCATATATTTT.

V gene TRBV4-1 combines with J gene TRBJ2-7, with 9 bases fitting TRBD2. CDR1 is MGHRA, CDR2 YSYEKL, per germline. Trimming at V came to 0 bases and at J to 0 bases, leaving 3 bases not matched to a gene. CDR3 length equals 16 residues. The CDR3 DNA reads TGCGCCAGCAGCCAAGAATCTAGCGGGGCCTCCTACGAGCAGTACTTC. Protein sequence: CASSQESSGASYEQYF.

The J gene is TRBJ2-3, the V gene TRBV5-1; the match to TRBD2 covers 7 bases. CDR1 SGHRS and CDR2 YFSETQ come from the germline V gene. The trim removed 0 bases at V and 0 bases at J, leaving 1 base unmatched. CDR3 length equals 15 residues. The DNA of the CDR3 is TGCGCCAGCAGCTTGGGGCGGGGGAGCACAGATACGCAGTATTTT. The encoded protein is CASSLGRGSTDTQYF.

This chain's CDR3 is CASSATYDYEQYF. The CDR3 nucleotides are TGTGCCAGCAGTGCGACATACGACTACGAGCAGTACTTC. The rearrangement joins TRBV2 to TRBJ2-7, with D uncertain. From germline, CDR1 is SNHLY and CDR2 FYNNEI. V lost 4 bases and J 3 bases, leaving 10 bases between the germline ends. The length of the CDR3 is 13 residues.

CDR3 sequence (DNA): TGTGCCAGCAGTGAAATTCCGGGTGGCGCATCCTCTAACACTGAAGCTTTCTTT. It yields the protein CASSEIPGGASSNTEAFF. This rearrangement joins TRBV6-1 to TRBJ1-1; D not certain. CDR3 length equals 18 residues. The germline CDR1 and CDR2 sequences are MNHNS and SASEGT. V lost 2 bases, J lost 2 bases, and 21 bases lay in between.

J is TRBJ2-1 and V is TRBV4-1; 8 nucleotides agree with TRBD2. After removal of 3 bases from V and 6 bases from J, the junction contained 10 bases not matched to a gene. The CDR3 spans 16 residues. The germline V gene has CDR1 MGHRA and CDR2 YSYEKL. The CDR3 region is CASSQFLLADLNEQFF. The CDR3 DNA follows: TGCGCCAGCAGCCAGTTTCTACTAGCGGACCTCAATGAGCAGTTCTTC.

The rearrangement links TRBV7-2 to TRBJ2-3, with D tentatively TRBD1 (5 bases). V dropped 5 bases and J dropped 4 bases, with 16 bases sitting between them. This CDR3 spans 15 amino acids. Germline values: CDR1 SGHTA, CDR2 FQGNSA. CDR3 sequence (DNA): TGTGCCAGCAGCAACTCCGGAGCAGGGCCAGATACGCAGTATTTT. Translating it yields CASSNSGAGPDTQYF.

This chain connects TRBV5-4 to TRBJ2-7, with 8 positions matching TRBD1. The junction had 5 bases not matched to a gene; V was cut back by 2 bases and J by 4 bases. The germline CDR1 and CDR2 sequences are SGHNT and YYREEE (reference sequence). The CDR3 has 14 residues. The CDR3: CASSFRDRRYEQYF. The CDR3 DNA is TGTGCCAGCAGCTTCCGGGACAGGAGGTACGAGCAGTACTTC.

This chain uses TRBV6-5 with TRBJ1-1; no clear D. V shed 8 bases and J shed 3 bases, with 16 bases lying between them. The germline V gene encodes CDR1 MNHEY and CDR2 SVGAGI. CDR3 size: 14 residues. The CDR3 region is CASQPREVYTEAFF. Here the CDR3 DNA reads TGTGCCAGCCAACCTCGTGAGGTTTACACTGAAGCTTTCTTT.